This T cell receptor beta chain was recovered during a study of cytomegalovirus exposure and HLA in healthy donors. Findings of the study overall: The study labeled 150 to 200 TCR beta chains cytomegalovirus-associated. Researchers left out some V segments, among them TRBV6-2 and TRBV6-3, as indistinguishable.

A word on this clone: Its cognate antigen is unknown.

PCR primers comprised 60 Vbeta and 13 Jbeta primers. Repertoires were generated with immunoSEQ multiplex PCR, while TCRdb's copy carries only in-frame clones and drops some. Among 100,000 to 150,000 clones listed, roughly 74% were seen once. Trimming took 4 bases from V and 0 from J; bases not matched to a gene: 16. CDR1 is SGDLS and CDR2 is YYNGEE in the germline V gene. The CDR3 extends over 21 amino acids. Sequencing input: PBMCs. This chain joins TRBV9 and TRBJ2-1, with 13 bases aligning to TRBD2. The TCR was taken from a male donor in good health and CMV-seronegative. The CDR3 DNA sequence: TGTGCCAGCAGCCTCGGACTAGCGGGAGCCTTGTTAGTAAGCTCCTACAATGAGCAGTTCTTC. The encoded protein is CASSLGLAGALLVSSYNEQFF. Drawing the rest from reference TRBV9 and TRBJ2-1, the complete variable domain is DSGVTQTPKHLITATGQRVTLRCSPRSGDLSVYWYQQSLDQGLQFLIQYYNGEERAKGNILERFSAQQFPDLHSELNLSSLELGDSALYFCASSLGLAGALLVSSYNEQFFGPGTRLTVL.